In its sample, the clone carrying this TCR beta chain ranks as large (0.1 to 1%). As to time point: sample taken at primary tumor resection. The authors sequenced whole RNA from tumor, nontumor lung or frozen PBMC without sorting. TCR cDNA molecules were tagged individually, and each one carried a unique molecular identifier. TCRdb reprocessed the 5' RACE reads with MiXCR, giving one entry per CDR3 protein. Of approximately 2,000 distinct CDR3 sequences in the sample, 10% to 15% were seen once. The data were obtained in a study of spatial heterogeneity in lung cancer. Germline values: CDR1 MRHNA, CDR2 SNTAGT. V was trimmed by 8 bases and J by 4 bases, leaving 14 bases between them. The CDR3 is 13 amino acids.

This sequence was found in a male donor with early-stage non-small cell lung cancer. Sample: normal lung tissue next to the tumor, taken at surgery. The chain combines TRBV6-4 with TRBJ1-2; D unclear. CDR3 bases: TGTGCCAGCTCAAACACAGAGGGCTATGGCTACACCTTC. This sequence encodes CASSNTEGYGYTF.